This entry lists 21 T cell receptor beta chains sequenced from one sample in a study of radiation and T cells in renal cell carcinoma. Clones were read by immunoSEQ multiplex PCR, and TCRdb kept only the in-frame ones, dropping some. The sample lists 45,000 to 65,000 clones, around 80% seen once, with about 7.3% in the top ten. The time point denotes: baseline pretreatment blood. Sample treatment: 15 Gy SBRT to primary tumor, nephrectomy 4 weeks later. The input for sequencing was blood, taken from a patient whose treatment included radiotherapy and nephrectomy. The receptors derive from a man aged 60 to 75 with renal cell carcinoma.

This rearrangement joins TRBV11-3 to TRBJ1-1; possible D gene TRBD1, 5 bases. Per germline, CDR1 SGHNT and CDR2 YENEEA. The CDR3 totals 13 residues. V dropped 3 bases and J dropped 0 bases, with 5 bases sitting between them. CDR3 coding DNA: TGTGCCAGCAGCTTGGGGGTGAACACTGAAGCTTTCTTT. Residues: CASSLGVNTEAFF. The full variable domain, with the rest looked up from reference TRBV11-3 and TRBJ1-1, is EAGVVQSPRYKIIEKKQPVAFWCNPISGHNTLYWYLQNLGQGPELLIRYENEEAVDDSQLPKDRFSAERLKGVDSTLKIQPAELGDSAVYLCASSLGVNTEAFFGQGTRLTVV.

The chain links TRBV2 to TRBJ1-1; D remains unclear. This CDR3 is built from 12 residues. The germline gives CDR1 SNHLY, CDR2 FYNNEI. The germline V and J ends were trimmed by 7 bases and 5 bases, with 11 bases remaining between them. The CDR3 is CASNPVGTEAFF. The CDR3 coding sequence is TGTGCCAGCAACCCTGTGGGGACTGAAGCTTTCTTT.

The chain combines TRBV11-3 with TRBJ1-1; D gene unclear. CDR3 length equals 14 residues. Germline V lookup: CDR1 SGHNT, CDR2 YENEEA. Trimming cost V 1 base and J 0 bases, with 6 bases left between them. The CDR3 here is CASSLGGLNTEAFF. In DNA form, the CDR3 reads TGTGCCAGCAGCTTAGGAGGGCTGAACACTGAAGCTTTCTTT.

This clone is a singleton in its sample. The gene calls are TRBV4-3 and TRBJ2-7, with 10 bases aligning to TRBD2. Per germline, CDR1 LGHNA and CDR2 YSLEER. J lost 3 bases, V lost 5 bases, and 7 bases had no gene match. CDR3 length: 15 amino acids. The CDR3 loop reads CASSFSGGFGYEQYF. As DNA, the CDR3 is TGCGCCAGCAGCTTTAGCGGGGGGTTTGGCTACGAGCAGTACTTC.

The V call is TRBV27, the J call TRBJ2-3; D is undetermined. In germline, CDR1 is MNHEY, CDR2 SMNVEV (reference sequence). V was trimmed by 5 bases and J by 10 bases, leaving 13 bases between them. This CDR3 spans 12 amino acids. The CDR3 DNA follows: TGTGCCAGCAGTCGACTTTGGCAGGCGCAGTATTTT. Translation gives CASSRLWQAQYF.

V is TRBV14 and J is TRBJ2-5; 7 bases map to TRBD1. CDR1 is SGHDN and CDR2 is FVKESK in the germline V gene. V lost 4 bases to trimming and J lost 4 bases; unmatched junction nucleotides: 9. The CDR3 sequence is 15 residues long. In DNA, the CDR3 is TGTGCCAGCAGCCCCGACAGGGTGGTAGGAGAGACCCAGTACTTC. This codes for CASSPDRVVGETQYF.

The chain combines TRBV5-1 with TRBJ2-1, with D possibly matching TRBD2 (6 bases). The CDR3 is 15 amino acids. CDR1 SGHRS and CDR2 YFSETQ come from the germline V gene. V was clipped by 0 bases and J by 6 bases, with 13 bases between them. Here the CDR3 reads CASSLEGGVGNEQFF. CDR3 coding DNA: TGCGCCAGCAGCTTGGAAGGAGGGGTCGGCAATGAGCAGTTCTTC. Full variable domain (remainder filled in from reference TRBV5-1 and TRBJ2-1): KAGVTQTPRYLIKTRGQQVTLSCSPISGHRSVSWYQQTPGQGLQFLFEYFSETQRNKGNFPGRFSGRQFSNSRSEMNVSTLELGDSALYLCASSLEGGVGNEQFFGPGTRLTVL.

The rearrangement uses TRBV7-8 and TRBJ2-7; weak D call: TRBD2 (5 bases). The CDR3 length is 14 residues. V dropped 1 base and J dropped 3 bases, with 10 bases sitting between them. Germline lookup yields CDR1 SGHVS and CDR2 FQNEAQ. This CDR3 is CASSLDVTIYEQYV. The CDR3 region has the DNA TGTGCCAGCAGCTTAGACGTGACTATCTACGAGCAGTACGTC.

The table lists this clone with a few counts. J is TRBJ2-1 and V is TRBV5-1; 7 positions match TRBD1. Unmatched junction bases numbered 7, after V lost 2 bases and J lost 8 bases. Germline V lookup: CDR1 SGHRS, CDR2 YFSETQ. The CDR3 totals 14 residues. The chain's CDR3 is CASSLSTGSDEQFF. CDR3 nucleotide sequence: TGCGCCAGCAGCTTATCGACAGGGAGCGATGAGCAGTTCTTC.

V is TRBV6-6 and J is TRBJ2-7; the D is unclear. V was pared by 4 bases and J by 3 bases, with 10 bases between. CDR1 is MNHNY, CDR2 SVGAGI, per germline (reference sequence). This CDR3 has 13 amino acids. CDR3 loop: CASSSKTFYEQYV. The CDR3 bases are TGTGCCAGCAGTTCTAAAACCTTCTACGAGCAGTACGTC.

The chain uses TRBV9 and TRBJ2-2; D might be TRBD1 (5 bases). The CDR3 runs 17 residues. Germline assignment: CDR1 SGDLS and CDR2 YYNGEE. Trimming took off 4 bases at V and 7 bases at J, with 23 bases between the two ends. The CDR3 nucleotides are TGTGCCAGCAGCCCAGGGCTCCTACGACAGTCTATCGGGGAGCTGTTTTTT. It encodes CASSPGLLRQSIGELFF.

A word on this clone: At the DNA level, this CDR3 is encoded by other sequences in the same sample as well. This chain joins TRBV29-1 and TRBJ2-2; D call uncertain. Germline CDR1 SQVTM, CDR2 ANQGSEA. The CDR3 runs 11 residues. The germline V and J ends were trimmed by 1 base and 4 bases, with 1 base remaining between them. For the CDR3, the DNA is TGCAGCGTTGAAGGCACCGGGGAGCTGTTTTTT. Protein product: CSVEGTGELFF.

The chain links TRBV5-1 to TRBJ1-1; maybe TRBD1 (6 bases). This CDR3 region has 18 residues. V dropped 0 bases and J dropped 1 base, with 19 bases sitting between them. Looked up from germline, CDR1 is SGHRS and CDR2 is YFSETQ. Here the CDR3 DNA reads TGCGCCAGCAGCTTGGCTCTCCGGGACATAGTAACGAACACTGAAGCTTTCTTT. Translating it yields CASSLALRDIVTNTEAFF. Combining the CDR3 with reference TRBV5-1 and TRBJ1-1 gives the whole variable domain KAGVTQTPRYLIKTRGQQVTLSCSPISGHRSVSWYQQTPGQGLQFLFEYFSETQRNKGNFPGRFSGRQFSNSRSEMNVSTLELGDSALYLCASSLALRDIVTNTEAFFGQGTRLTVV.

J is TRBJ1-3 and V is TRBV10-3; D gene ambiguous. V lost 3 bases and J 0 bases, leaving 12 bases between the germline ends. The CDR3 loop spans 16 amino acids. Per germline, CDR1 ENHRY and CDR2 SYGVKD. The CDR3 DNA is TGTGCCATCAGTGACTCGGTGACGGTCTCTGGAAACACCATATATTTT. Protein product: CAISDSVTVSGNTIYF.

The rearrangement links TRBV2 to TRBJ1-5, with no clear D. V was shortened by 6 bases and J by 1 base, with 10 bases between the two germline ends. CDR3 size: 14 residues. The germline CDR1 and CDR2 sequences are SNHLY and FYNNEI. The CDR3 nucleotides read TGTGCCAGCAGCGCGATAACGAGCAATCAGCCCCAGCATTTT. Protein product: CASSAITSNQPQHF. The full variable domain, its missing parts supplied by reference TRBV2 and TRBJ1-5, is EPEVTQTPSHQVTQMGQEVILRCVPISNHLYFYWYRQILGQKVEFLVSFYNNEISEKSEIFDDQFSVERPDGSNFTLKIRSTKLEDSAMYFCASSAITSNQPQHFGDGTRLSIL.

The chain couples TRBV19 to TRBJ1-2, with D possibly TRBD1 on 6 matching bases. With 9 bases removed from V and 3 bases from J, the gap between germline ends came to 11 bases. Germline V gene lookup returns CDR1 LNHDA and CDR2 SQIVND (reference sequence). The CDR3 is 12 amino acids. The CDR3 DNA reads as TGTGCCAGCCGGACAGCCGACTATGGCTACACCTTC. Protein: CASRTADYGYTF.

This chain links TRBV7-2 with TRBJ2-5, with D tentatively TRBD2 (6 bases). This CDR3 has 14 amino acids. V lost 4 bases and J 5 bases, leaving 14 bases between the germline ends. The V gene's germline CDR1 is SGHTA and CDR2 FQGNSA. CDR3 bases: TGTGCCAGCAGCTCCGACGGGGCGGGGGAGACCCAGTACTTC. Translation gives CASSSDGAGETQYF.

V and J are TRBV11-2 and TRBJ1-2, with 7 bases identical to TRBD1. The CDR3 contains 15 residues. The ends lost 5 bases at V and 3 bases at J; junction bases unmatched: 9. CDR1 and CDR2 from the germline V gene are SGHAT and FQNNGV. This chain's CDR3 is CASSPIGQADYGYTF. CDR3 nucleotides: TGTGCCAGCAGCCCTATCGGACAGGCGGACTATGGCTACACCTTC.

V is TRBV25-1 and J is TRBJ2-1, with 10 bases identical to TRBD2. CDR1 and CDR2 from the germline V gene are MGHDK and SYGVNS. This CDR3 region has 18 residues. V was pared by 1 base and J by 7 bases, with 13 bases of the junction left unmatched. The CDR3, as DNA: TGTGCCAGCAGTGAATCTCTGTGGAGCGGGAGGGCTGATAATGAGCAGTTCTTC. Residues: CASSESLWSGRADNEQFF. Complete variable domain (other parts from reference TRBV25-1 and TRBJ2-1): EADIYQTPRYLVIGTGKKITLECSQTMGHDKMYWYQQDPGMELHLIHYSYGVNSTEKGDLSSESTVSRIRTEHFPLTLESARPSHTSQYLCASSESLWSGRADNEQFFGPGTRLTVL.

This CDR3 is CASGLVQGSPEAFF. CDR3 nucleotides: TGTGCTAGTGGTTTGGTTCAGGGGAGTCCTGAAGCTTTCTTT. This rearrangement joins TRBV12-5 to TRBJ1-1, with TRBD1 as a possible D gene (6 bases). The germline V and J ends were trimmed by 0 bases and 6 bases, with 11 bases remaining between them. Germline V gene data show CDR1 as LGHNT and CDR2 as FRNRAP. This CDR3 comprises 14 residues.

This clone was found once. This chain uses TRBV7-8 with TRBJ1-1, with D possibly matching TRBD1 (5 bases). Germline V lookup: CDR1 SGHVS, CDR2 FQNEAQ. The CDR3 has 14 residues. Deletions cut 2 bases from V and 4 bases from J, with 11 bases between. CDR3 DNA: TGTGCCAGCAGCTTACGGGCAAGGGGCACTGAAGCTTTCTTT. Residues: CASSLRARGTEAFF.